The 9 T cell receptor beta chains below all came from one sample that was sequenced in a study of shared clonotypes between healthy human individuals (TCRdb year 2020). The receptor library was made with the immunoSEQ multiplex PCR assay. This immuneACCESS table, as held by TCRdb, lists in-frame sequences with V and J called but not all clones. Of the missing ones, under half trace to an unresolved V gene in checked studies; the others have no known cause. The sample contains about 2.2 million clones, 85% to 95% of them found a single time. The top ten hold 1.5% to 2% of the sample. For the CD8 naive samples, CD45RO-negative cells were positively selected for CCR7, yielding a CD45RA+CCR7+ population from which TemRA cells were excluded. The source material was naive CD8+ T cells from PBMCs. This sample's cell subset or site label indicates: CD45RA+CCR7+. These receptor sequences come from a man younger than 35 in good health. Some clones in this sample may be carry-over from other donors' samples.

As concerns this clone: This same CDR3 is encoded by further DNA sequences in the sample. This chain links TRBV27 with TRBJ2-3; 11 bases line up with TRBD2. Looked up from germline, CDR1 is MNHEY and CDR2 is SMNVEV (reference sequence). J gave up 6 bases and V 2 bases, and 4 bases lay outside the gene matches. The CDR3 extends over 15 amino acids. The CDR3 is CASSLTSGSTDTQYF. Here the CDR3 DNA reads TGTGCCAGCAGTTTAACTAGCGGGAGTACCGATACGCAGTATTTT.

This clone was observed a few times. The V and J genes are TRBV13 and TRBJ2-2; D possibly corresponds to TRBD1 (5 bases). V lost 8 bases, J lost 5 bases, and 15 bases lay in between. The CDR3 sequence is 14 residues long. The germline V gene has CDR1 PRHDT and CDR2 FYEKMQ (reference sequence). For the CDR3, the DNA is TGTGCCAGCCAAGGGGATGTGAAGACCGGGGAGCTGTTTTTT. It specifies CASQGDVKTGELFF.

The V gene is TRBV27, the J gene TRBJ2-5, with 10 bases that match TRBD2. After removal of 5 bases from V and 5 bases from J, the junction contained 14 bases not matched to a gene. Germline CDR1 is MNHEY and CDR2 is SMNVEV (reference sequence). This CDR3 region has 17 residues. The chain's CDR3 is CASSPPGSGRAGETQYF. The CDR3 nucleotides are TGTGCCAGCAGTCCGCCGGGGAGCGGGAGGGCCGGGGAGACCCAGTACTTC.

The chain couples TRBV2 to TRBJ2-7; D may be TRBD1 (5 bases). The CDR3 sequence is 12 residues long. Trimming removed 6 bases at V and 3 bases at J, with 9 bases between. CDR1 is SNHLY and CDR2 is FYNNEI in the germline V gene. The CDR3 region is CASSGQIYEQYF. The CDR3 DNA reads TGTGCCAGCAGCGGACAAATCTACGAGCAGTACTTC.

Here the CDR3 DNA reads TGTGCCAGTAGGACAGGGTCAGATACGCAGTATTTT. It yields the protein CASRTGSDTQYF. The chain is built from TRBV27 and TRBJ2-3, with 8 bases aligning to TRBD1. Germline-derived CDR1 and CDR2 are MNHEY and SMNVEV (reference sequence). The CDR3 consists of 12 residues. V dropped 9 bases and J dropped 4; count of bases not matched to a gene: 3.

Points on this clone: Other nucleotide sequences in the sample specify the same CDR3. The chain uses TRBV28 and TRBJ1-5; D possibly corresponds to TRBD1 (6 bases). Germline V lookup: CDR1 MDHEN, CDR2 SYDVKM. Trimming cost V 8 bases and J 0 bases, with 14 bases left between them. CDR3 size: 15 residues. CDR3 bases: TGTGCCAGCTCCTCCGGGACAAATAGCAATCAGCCCCAGCATTTT. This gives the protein CASSSGTNSNQPQHF.

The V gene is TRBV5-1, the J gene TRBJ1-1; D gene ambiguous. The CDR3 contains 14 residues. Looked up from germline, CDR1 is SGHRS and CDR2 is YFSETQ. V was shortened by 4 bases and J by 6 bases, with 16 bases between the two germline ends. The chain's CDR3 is CASSDSRSYAEAFF. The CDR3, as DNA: TGCGCCAGCAGCGATTCTAGGTCATATGCTGAAGCTTTCTTT.

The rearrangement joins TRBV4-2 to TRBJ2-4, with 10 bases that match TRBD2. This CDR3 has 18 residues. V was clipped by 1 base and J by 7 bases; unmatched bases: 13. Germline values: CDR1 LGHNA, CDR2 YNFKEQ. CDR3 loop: CASSQGYQREGRANIQYF. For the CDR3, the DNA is TGTGCCAGCAGCCAAGGATATCAGCGGGAGGGCCGGGCGAACATTCAGTACTTC.

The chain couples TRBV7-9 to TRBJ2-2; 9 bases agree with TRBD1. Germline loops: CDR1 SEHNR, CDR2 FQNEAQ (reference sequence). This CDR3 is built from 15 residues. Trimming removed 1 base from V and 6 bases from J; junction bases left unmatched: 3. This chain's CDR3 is CASSLGGQGSGELFF. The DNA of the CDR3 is TGTGCCAGCAGCTTAGGGGGACAGGGATCCGGGGAGCTGTTTTTT.